The 31 T cell receptor beta chains reported below all come from one sample, sequenced in a study of post-analysis software for immune sequencing data. Broader study findings: There were five TRBV segments more frequent in patients than controls, and TRBV5-6, TRBV5-1 and TRBV20-1 were among them.

These receptors' antigens are unknown. Unique molecular identifiers were built into the TCR beta cDNA libraries. MiXCR, run by TCRdb on the PCR reads, gives a single entry per CDR3 protein. The sample has roughly 800,000 distinct CDR3 sequences, about 32% seen once. The sequenced material came from blood. All receptors come from a girl aged 5-17 years with multiple sclerosis.

The CDR3 is CASSQGSYADTQYF. The CDR3 DNA reads as TGTGCCAGCAGTCAAGGGAGTTACGCAGATACGCAGTATTTT. The V and J genes are TRBV16 and TRBJ2-3, with D maybe TRBD2 (5 bases). CDR1 and CDR2 from the germline V gene are KGHSY and FQNENV. Trimming shortened V by 6 bases and J by 4 bases, and 14 bases separated the two germline ends. The CDR3 totals 14 residues. Combining the CDR3 with reference TRBV16 and TRBJ2-3 gives the whole variable domain GEEVAQTPKHLVRGEGQKAKLYCAPIKGHSYVFWYQQVLKNEFKFLISFQNENVFDETGMPKERFSAKCLPNSPCSLEIQATKLEDSAVYFCASSQGSYADTQYFGPGTRLTVL.

This clonotype was detected only a few times. The chain carries TRBV12-3 or TRBV12-4 and TRBJ2-5; 8 bases align to TRBD1. The CDR3 extends over 14 amino acids. V dropped 6 bases and J dropped 5; count of bases not matched to a gene: 8. The CDR3 reads CASRQNRGIETQYF. In nucleotides, the CDR3 is TGTGCCAGCAGACAAAACAGGGGGATTGAGACCCAGTACTTC.

The rearrangement links TRBV28 to TRBJ2-7; 7 positions agree with TRBD2. This CDR3 spans 14 amino acids. From germline, CDR1 is MDHEN and CDR2 SYDVKM. With 10 bases clipped from V and 7 bases from J, the junction kept 16 bases outside the gene matches. The CDR3 DNA reads TGTGCCATCTCCCCTAGCGGAAATATGTGGGAGCAGTACTTC. Its protein is CAISPSGNMWEQYF.

This clonotype showed up just a few times. V gene TRBV29-1 combines with J gene TRBJ2-1; D is uncertain. Trimming stripped 6 bases from V and 5 bases from J, with 8 bases between. There are 11 residues in the CDR3. Germline V gives CDR1 SQVTM, CDR2 ANQGSEA. The CDR3 DNA sequence: TGCAGCGTCGCCAGAGACAATGAGCAGTTCTTC. The encoded protein is CSVARDNEQFF.

This clonotype was picked up a small number of times. The chain links TRBV7-2 to TRBJ1-2; no firm D call. This CDR3 has 14 residues. Trimming removed 2 bases from V and 5 bases from J, with 12 bases in between. Germline CDR1 and CDR2: SGHTA and FQGNSA. CDR3 nucleotides: TGTGCCAGCAGCTTACAGACGGAACGATATGGCTACACCTTC. Protein product: CASSLQTERYGYTF.

The chain links TRBV24-1 to TRBJ2-3; weak D call: TRBD2 (6 bases). Germline loops: CDR1 KGHDR, CDR2 SFDVKD. This CDR3 is 17 amino acids long. V was cut by 2 bases and J by 3 bases, with 17 bases left in between. CDR3 bases: TGTGCCACCAGTGATTCAGGGACTTCCGCTAAAACAGATACGCAGTATTTT. Translation: CATSDSGTSAKTDTQYF.

The V call is TRBV11-2, the J call TRBJ2-4; D is uncertain. Germline V lookup: CDR1 SGHAT, CDR2 FQNNGV. V was pared by 4 bases and J by 0 bases, with 10 bases between. The CDR3 spans 15 residues. The CDR3 region is CASSSTVGAKNIQYF. The CDR3 DNA reads TGTGCCAGCAGCTCTACGGTGGGAGCCAAAAACATTCAGTACTTC.

This clonotype was detected only a few times. This sequence joins TRBV18 and TRBJ2-1, with a tentative D call TRBD2 (6 bases). V was cut by 2 bases and J by 5 bases, with 7 bases left in between. The CDR3 is 13 amino acids. The germline CDR1 and CDR2 sequences are KGHSH and LQKENI. The CDR3 DNA reads as TGTGCCAGCTCACCAGGCGGGGACAATGAGCAGTTCTTC. It yields the protein CASSPGGDNEQFF.

The chain recombines TRBV28 with TRBJ2-5; no clear D gene. In germline, CDR1 is MDHEN, CDR2 SYDVKM. This CDR3 has 13 amino acids. Trimming stripped 8 bases from V and 1 base from J, with 11 bases between. CDR3 loop: CASERDSQETQYF. CDR3 nucleotides: TGTGCCAGCGAGAGAGACTCCCAAGAGACCCAGTACTTC.

In this sample, this clonotype turned up a few times. This chain uses TRBV3-1 with TRBJ2-1, with 7 nucleotides matching TRBD1. The V and J ends lost 5 bases and 9 bases, in that order; junction bases with no gene match: 13. The germline V gene has CDR1 LGHDT and CDR2 YNNKEL (reference sequence). CDR3 length equals 15 residues. The CDR3: CASSKTGITMGEQFF. The CDR3 DNA is TGTGCCAGCAGCAAGACAGGGATTACGATGGGTGAGCAGTTCTTC.

V and J are TRBV12-3 or TRBV12-4 and TRBJ1-5, with TRBD1 as a possible D gene (5 bases). The CDR3 has 14 residues. The ends were cut back, 6 bases at V and 7 bases at J, with 16 bases in the middle. CDR3 region: CASSPGGREQPQHF. The CDR3 DNA reads TGTGCCAGCAGCCCCGGAGGCAGGGAGCAGCCCCAGCATTTT.

This chain's CDR3 is CSARGGADYEQYF. In nucleotides, the CDR3 is TGCAGTGCTAGAGGGGGGGCGGACTACGAGCAGTACTTC. The chain carries TRBV20-1 and TRBJ2-7; either TRBD1 or TRBD2 may fit D (6 bases each). Per the germline V gene, CDR1 is DFQATT and CDR2 is SNEGSKA (reference sequence). The CDR3 loop spans 13 amino acids. Trimming cost V 1 base and J 3 bases, with 10 bases left between them.

V usage is TRBV7-2 and J usage is TRBJ1-4; D is perhaps TRBD1 (5 bases). In germline, CDR1 is SGHTA, CDR2 FQGNSA. CDR3 length equals 16 residues. V shed 4 bases and J shed 5 bases, with 17 bases lying between them. The CDR3 DNA is TGTGCCAGCAGCTCTCGCTCGGGGGTGCTAAATGAAAAACTGTTTTTT. Translating gives CASSSRSGVLNEKLFF. Filled out from reference TRBV7-2 and TRBJ1-4, the complete variable domain reads GAGVSQSPSNKVTEKGKDVELRCDPISGHTALYWYRQSLGQGLEFLIYFQGNSAPDKSGLPSDRFSAERTGGSVSTLTIQRTQQEDSAVYLCASSSRSGVLNEKLFFGSGTQLSVL.

In the case of this clonotype: A junction end diverges from the germline sequence, so it may reflect a read error. The chain employs TRBV19 and TRBJ1-1, with D maybe TRBD1 (5 bases). CDR1 is LNHDA and CDR2 is SQIVND in the germline V gene (reference sequence). The CDR3 spans 16 residues. CDR3 protein: CASSIVTTAMNTGAFF. CDR3 nucleotides: TGTGCCAGTAGTATAGTTACGACAGCTATGAACACTGGAGCTTTCTTT.

The rearrangement uses TRBV7-9 and TRBJ1-2; D call uncertain. This CDR3 has 11 residues. V was pared by 5 bases and J by 8 bases, with 9 bases between. Per the germline V gene, CDR1 is SEHNR and CDR2 is FQNEAQ (reference sequence). The CDR3 DNA reads as TGTGCCAGCAGCGCGGACGAGGGCTACACCTTC. Translating gives CASSADEGYTF.

The chain recombines TRBV4-1 with TRBJ2-7; D may correspond to TRBD1 or TRBD2 (5 bases each). The length of the CDR3 is 15 residues. V was shortened by 6 bases and J by 7 bases, with 22 bases between the two germline ends. The germline V gene has CDR1 MGHRA and CDR2 YSYEKL. In DNA form, the CDR3 reads TGCGCCAGCAGGCACGAAGGGCAGGGACGGCATGAGCAGTACTTC. Amino acid sequence: CASRHEGQGRHEQYF.

This clonotype is a singleton in its sample. The chain recombines TRBV9 with TRBJ1-1, with D hard to call. CDR3 length equals 16 residues. CDR1 and CDR2 from the germline V gene are SGDLS and YYNGEE. V lost 0 bases, J lost 4 bases, and 16 bases lay in between. The CDR3 loop is CASSVAAGVGITEAFF. CDR3 in DNA: TGTGCCAGCAGCGTAGCCGCGGGCGTAGGAATCACTGAAGCTTTCTTT.

About this clonotype itself: One end of the junction fails to match germline, which may point to a read error. The genes are TRBV6-5 and TRBJ2-5; D call uncertain. This CDR3 region has 16 residues. Per the germline V gene, CDR1 is MNHEY and CDR2 is SVGAGI. Here the CDR3 DNA reads TGTGCCGGCAGTTACGGGCCGGTTATTACACGAGAGACCCAGTACTTC. It codes for CAGSYGPVITRETQYF.

The chain is built from TRBV5-1 and TRBJ2-3; D remains unclear. CDR1 and CDR2 from the germline V gene are SGHRS and YFSETQ. The CDR3 totals 15 residues. Trimming stripped 0 bases from V and 4 bases from J, with 12 bases between. In nucleotides, the CDR3 is TGCGCCAGCAGCTTGGTAGGGCAGCACGCAGATACGCAGTATTTT. Translating gives CASSLVGQHADTQYF.

The rearrangement links TRBV29-1 to TRBJ1-2, with D tentatively TRBD1 (5 bases). There are 12 residues in the CDR3. Germline V lookup: CDR1 SQVTM, CDR2 ANQGSEA. Trimming shortened V by 4 bases and J by 2 bases, and 8 bases separated the two germline ends. The CDR3, as DNA: TGCAGCGTTGTGGACACCAACTATGGCTACACCTTC. Its translation is CSVVDTNYGYTF.

This chain links TRBV11-2 with TRBJ1-4, with 8 bases identical to TRBD1. This CDR3 is built from 17 residues. V gave up 5 bases and J gave up 5 bases; unmatched junction bases: 13. The germline V gene has CDR1 SGHAT and CDR2 FQNNGV. The CDR3 protein is CASSPEIYDRGNEKLFF. CDR3 sequence (DNA): TGTGCCAGCAGCCCCGAAATCTATGACAGGGGAAATGAAAAACTGTTTTTT.

Note on this clonotype: This may be a read error, as it is one base from a much larger clone. V and J are TRBV20-1 and TRBJ2-7; 8 bases map to TRBD1. The CDR3 length is 14 residues. Germline CDR1 and CDR2: DFQATT and SNEGSKA (reference sequence). The CDR3 spells CSASRQGMTYVQYF. DNA for the CDR3: TGCAGTGCCTCTCGACAGGGGATGACCTACGTGCAGTACTTC.

The V gene is TRBV5-1, the J gene TRBJ1-4; D gene unclear. Trimming left V 6 bases short and J 3 bases short, with 18 bases between. Germline loops: CDR1 SGHRS, CDR2 YFSETQ. CDR3 length equals 16 residues. The chain's CDR3 is CASTREYTLANEKLFF. The CDR3 coding sequence is TGCGCCAGCACCCGGGAGTACACTCTCGCTAATGAAAAACTGTTTTTT.

In this sample, this clonotype turned up a few times. V gene TRBV20-1 combines with J gene TRBJ1-1; D not resolved. Germline V CDR1 and CDR2: DFQATT, SNEGSKA (reference sequence). The CDR3 loop spans 11 amino acids. Trimming stripped 6 bases from V and 1 base from J, with 6 bases between. The CDR3 region is CSAITNTEAFF. The CDR3 nucleotides are TGCAGTGCCATTACGAACACTGAAGCTTTCTTT.

This clonotype was seen a handful of times. V and J are TRBV10-3 and TRBJ1-1; D unresolved. Germline CDR1 reads ENHRY; CDR2 reads SYGVKD. CDR3 length: 14 residues. Trimming took off 0 bases at V and 9 bases at J, with 14 bases between the two ends. The CDR3 here is CAISESTATRKAFF. The CDR3 DNA sequence: TGTGCCATCAGTGAGTCGACGGCAACGCGTAAAGCTTTCTTT.

The chain couples TRBV9 to TRBJ1-1; no definite D call. The germline gives CDR1 SGDLS, CDR2 YYNGEE. The V end lost 3 bases, the J end lost 4 bases, and 16 bases lay between the germline ends. The CDR3 extends over 15 amino acids. The CDR3 nucleotides read TGTGCCAGCAGCGCCACATTTAGGCGTGGCACTGAAGCTTTCTTT. Its translation is CASSATFRRGTEAFF.

The rearrangement uses TRBV5-1 and TRBJ2-5, with 11 bases fitting TRBD2. J was trimmed by 0 bases and V by 0 bases; bases with no gene match: 1. From germline, CDR1 is SGHRS and CDR2 YFSETQ. The CDR3 sequence is 16 residues long. The CDR3 region is CASSLVTSGDQETQYF. The CDR3 DNA follows: TGCGCCAGCAGCTTGGTGACTAGCGGGGACCAAGAGACCCAGTACTTC.

J is TRBJ2-1 and V is TRBV7-2; TRBD2 matches at 8 bases. The CDR3 is made up of 14 amino acids. Germline CDR1 and CDR2: SGHTA and FQGNSA. The junction had 7 bases not matched to a gene; V was cut back by 4 bases and J by 8 bases. The CDR3: CASSSLAGSYEQFF. The CDR3 coding sequence is TGTGCCAGCAGCTCCTTAGCGGGGAGCTATGAGCAGTTCTTC.

This chain links TRBV10-1 with TRBJ2-5, with 10 bases lining up with TRBD1. Germline V gives CDR1 WNHNN, CDR2 SYGVQD (reference sequence). The V and J ends lost 6 bases and 4 bases, in that order; junction bases with no gene match: 11. This CDR3 comprises 16 residues. As DNA, the CDR3 is TGCGCCAGCAGCGGGGGGACAGGGGCCGGGGGAGAGACCCAGTACTTC. The encoded protein is CASSGGTGAGGETQYF.

There are a few counts of this clonotype. The chain employs TRBV13 and TRBJ2-4; a weak D match, TRBD2 (6 bases). The J call may be wrong; the DNA end is better matched by TRBJ2-7. From germline, CDR1 is PRHDT and CDR2 FYEKMQ (reference sequence). This CDR3 region has 14 residues. CDR3: CASSPGLGPNEQYF. In DNA, the CDR3 is TGTGCCAGCAGCCCGGGACTGGGACCTAACGAGCAGTACTTC.

This clonotype was observed a few times. The chain employs TRBV6-1 and TRBJ1-1; possibly TRBD1 for D (5 bases). With 2 bases removed from V and 7 bases from J, the gap between germline ends came to 20 bases. Germline V CDR1 and CDR2: MNHNS, SASEGT. The CDR3 runs 16 residues. The CDR3 DNA is TGTGCCAGCAGTGAACGGAGGGGTAGGGAGGGAGATGAAGCTTTCTTT. This gives the protein CASSERRGREGDEAFF.